This TCR beta chain was recovered during a study of T cell changes during pregnancy in multiple sclerosis. CDR1 and CDR2 (germline): SGHTA, FQGNSA. CDR3 length: 12 amino acids. V was trimmed by 6 bases and J by 6 bases, leaving 9 bases between them. The method was immunoSEQ multiplex PCR; TCRdb's version includes in-frame clones alone and lacks a portion of them. The top ten hold roughly 0.93% of the sample, which has roughly 100,000 clones, around nine tenths seen once. The genes are TRBV7-2 and TRBJ2-1, with D unresolved. This sample comprised peripheral blood, obtained after pregnancy. The receptor comes from a female donor with multiple sclerosis, enrolled in a pregnancy study. Here the CDR3 reads CASSRMLNEQFF. DNA for the CDR3: TGTGCCAGCAGTAGAATGCTCAATGAGCAGTTCTTC.